This note documents a single T cell receptor (beta chain) sequence. This clone came up a few times. Its antigen is still unknown. No clone much larger than this one lies a single base away; base qualities are absent. The sample comes from a study of cytomegalovirus exposure and HLA in healthy donors (dated by TCRdb to the late 2010s). With respect to the entire study: An earlier analysis of approximately 600 of the donors reported 250 to 300 Gb of sequence data and more than 90 million unique TCR beta sequences from about 180 million T cells. Across some 400 genotyped donors of the cohort, an average of about 220,000 unique TCR beta nucleotide sequences per donor were sequenced, and approximately 19% of those sequences were non-productive. Rather than using new phenotypic data, the later analysis identified candidate immune exposures from TCR beta sequences and from how often those sequences occurred across donors. The study was designed to test whether signatures of past pathogen exposure could be identified by cataloging public T cell receptors. A few DR-DQ haplotypes were treated as single units for association and clustering because of strong linkage in the cohort. Every repertoire in the discovery cohort had been generated on one and the same sequencing platform. To predict cytomegalovirus infection status, the study combined high-throughput TCR immunosequencing, statistical association of individual TCRs with disease status, and machine learning. Typing coverage varied by locus: roughly 629-640 donors for A, B, C, DRB1 and DQB1; roughly 560 for DQA1; nearly 610 for DPA1; 400 to 480 for DPB1. Besides the first cohort of 666 subjects, a separate validation cohort made up of 120 different subjects was used. Genome-wide SNP genotypes for about three fifths of the 666 donors were used in a later genetic analysis, which treated that subset as a discovery cohort. Donor age, sex, ethnicity and CMV serostatus were compiled alongside the repertoire data. Class I and class II HLA loci were covered by the typing at four-digit resolution. Of the 300 to 400 genotyped donors, about 80% fell in the genetic ancestry cluster associated with self-reported Caucasian donors. The study profiled the T cell repertoires of 500 to 800 subjects by immunosequencing and related them to cytomegalovirus serostatus. In an earlier analysis of 550 to 700 of the donors, high-throughput TCR beta sequencing was used to judge whether each TCR beta V gene segment behaved as functional or pseudogenic. Approximately 300 gigabases of sequencing data and approximately 91 million unique TCR sequences made up an early release that covered under 750 HLA-typed donors. A later analysis re-examined previously published TCR beta repertoires from 600 to 700 donors and added high-resolution HLA genotyping to investigate patterns of TCR occurrence.

The cysteine opens and the phenylalanine closes a CDR3 of 15 amino acids. Only the CDR3 DNA stays, 45 bases, in frame from base 1. The germline V gene provides CDR1 MNHEY and CDR2 SVGAGI. The cohort comprised hundreds of healthy bone marrow donors. At the time of sampling, all cohort members were nominally healthy, though unrecorded immune exposures were likely present. The donor tested CMV seronegative and was one of the 352 seronegative cohort members. Every donor gave a peripheral blood sample, and the peripheral blood mononuclear cells from that sample were used for TCR beta sequencing. Genomic DNA was extracted from the blood cell samples with the Qiagen DNeasy Blood Extraction Kit. The library relied on the immunoSEQ multiplex PCR assay. The multiplex PCR relied on a mix of 60 forward primers for TCR Vbeta segments and 13 reverse primers for TCR Jbeta segments. The CDR3 region of rearranged TCR beta genes was amplified from genomic DNA by a multiplex PCR assay. On the Illumina HiSeq System, the amplified TCR beta libraries were sequenced as 87-base-pair reads. Per the authors' processing: A later analysis counted tens of millions of unique TCR beta chains across the 666 repertoires, and about 10 million of these chains were shared by at least two donors. Raw reads were error-corrected and collapsed into unique sequences with a nearest-neighbor algorithm that merged closely related sequences to remove PCR and sequencing errors. V, D and J gene segments were assigned by aligning CDR3 sequences to IMGT reference sequences. For a sequence to be retained, a match of at least six nucleotides was required to both a V gene segment and a J gene segment. A rearrangement was called productive if the CDR3 had no stop codons and remained in frame with V and J, and every other rearrangement was called non-productive. CDR3 was defined according to IMGT convention as the region running from the second conserved V-encoded cysteine to the conserved J-encoded phenylalanine. In an earlier analysis of around 600 of the donors, sequences lacking an unambiguous match to a single V gene segment were excluded. An earlier analysis of 587 of the donors called V segments functional above 56.7% productive rearrangements and segregating when the between-donor standard deviation exceeded 5%. To diagnose cytomegalovirus status from the catalog of TCR beta chain sequences, a statistical classification framework was built. In a later analysis, V and J genes were assigned by comparing TCR nucleotide sequences against IMGT/GENE-DB human TR gene sequences. In a later analysis, CDR3 sequences and most-parsimonious VDJ recombination scenarios were assigned using the TCRdist pipeline. A later analysis defined each TCR beta chain by its CDR3 amino acid sequence plus V-gene family, and excluded reads lacking a unique V-gene family. In a later analysis, 500 to 650 highly shared, low-generation-probability nucleotide sequences were removed to address suspected cross-contamination and a sequencing artifact. A later analysis calculated a clonal expansion index for each public chain from normalized within-repertoire ranks of inferred template counts. In a later analysis, generation probabilities were computed with a VDJ recombination model fitted to out-of-frame rearrangements, and the resulting probabilities were checked against IGoR. In a later analysis, hypergeometric tests were used to score TCR-TCR, TCR-HLA and TCR-CMV co-occurrence, with a repertoire-size bias correction applied to TCR pairs. False discovery rates were estimated in a later analysis by permuting HLA or CMV assignments 20 times. In a later analysis, co-occurring TCRs were grouped using DBSCAN, and TCRdist sequence similarity was added for clustering within HLA-allele-positive subsets. Repertoires with fewer than 30,000 or more than 120,000 public chains were left out of co-occurrence clustering, as were five repertoires with anomalous nucleotide sharing. TCRdb took this table from immuneACCESS and kept in-frame rearrangements with V and J called. Such tables lack part of the clones; where checked against another copy, unresolved V genes explain under half of the gap, and the rest is unexplained. V, J and clone size reflect that table, while D and trimming were determined from the DNA. This sample holds roughly 93,000 clones; approximately 79% were observed only once. The ten largest account for approximately 1.8% of the sample.

The full study reports these points: Most TCR sequences were observed very rarely across donors, whereas some public TCRs were present in many individuals. HLA typing was unavailable for some donors at each locus, so association tests used only the typed subset. In a later analysis, the rate of TCR association differed among HLA loci, with DRB1 alleles having the most associated TCRs and HLA-C alleles having the fewest. In a later analysis, several top co-occurrence clusters were reported to appear linked to parvovirus B19, influenza, CMV and Epstein-Barr virus. Roughly uniform sequencing depth across donors was assumed in presence/absence analyses, although this assumption may not hold. Immune exposure information for the cohort was limited to CMV serostatus. Broadly in line with IMGT annotations, most TCR beta V segments showed up in productive rearrangements about 87% or about 30% of the time in an earlier analysis of several hundred of the donors. This cohort had only TCR beta chains sequenced, and the lack of alpha or paired-chain data limited which features could be detected. The study gave a list of 150 to 200 TCR beta chains associated with cytomegalovirus. Strong co-occurrence of HLA alleles, especially DR and DQ, made assigning TCR associations to individual alleles difficult. Linkage disequilibrium might explain the correlated functional status among segregating V segments, but an unknown experimental factor could not be excluded. A later analysis found that most CMV-associated TCR beta chains appeared HLA-restricted, with HLA associations seemingly driven largely by CMV exposure. The classifier was reported to diagnose cytomegalovirus status with high specificity and sensitivity in both the original cohort and the validation cohort. A later genetic analysis associated a missense DCLRE1C variant with V-gene and J-gene trimming of TCR beta chains, and an independent cohort replicated the association. A further reported finding was that TCR beta sequences accurately predicted the HLA-A and HLA-B alleles for most subjects in the first cohort. Compared with equally common non-associated chains, HLA-associated TCR beta chains in a later analysis were more clonally expanded and had lower generation probabilities. A later genetic analysis reported fewer N-insertions in productive TCRs among donors in an Asian-associated ancestry cluster than the roughly 700-donor mean. A later analysis associated 15,000 to 20,000 TCR beta sequences with specific HLA alleles at a false discovery rate of 0.05. The earlier analysis of 587 of the donors excluded approximately 15 rarely observed V segments, including chromosome 9 orphons, because counts were too low. A group of highly shared sequence variants was considered likely to be a technical artifact of the sequencing pipeline. In vitro tests confirmed that a few of the cytomegalovirus-associated TCR beta chains recognize cytomegalovirus antigens. The authors suggested that the approach could potentially be generalized to other disease states and immunological phenotypes. Because the 87-base-pair reads could not distinguish some IMGT-functional V segments, including TRBV6-2 and TRBV6-3, those segments were excluded.

Sequencing was performed on PBMCs. This clonotype originated in a male donor in good health and CMV-seronegative. This sequence uses TRBV6-5 and TRBJ2-5, with 11 junctional bases fitting TRBD2. The J call is in doubt because the DNA end fits TRBJ2-7 better. The DNA sequence is TGTGCCAGCAGGGAACGACTAGCGGGAATCTACGAGCAGTACTTC. Translated, this is CASRERLAGIYEQYF.